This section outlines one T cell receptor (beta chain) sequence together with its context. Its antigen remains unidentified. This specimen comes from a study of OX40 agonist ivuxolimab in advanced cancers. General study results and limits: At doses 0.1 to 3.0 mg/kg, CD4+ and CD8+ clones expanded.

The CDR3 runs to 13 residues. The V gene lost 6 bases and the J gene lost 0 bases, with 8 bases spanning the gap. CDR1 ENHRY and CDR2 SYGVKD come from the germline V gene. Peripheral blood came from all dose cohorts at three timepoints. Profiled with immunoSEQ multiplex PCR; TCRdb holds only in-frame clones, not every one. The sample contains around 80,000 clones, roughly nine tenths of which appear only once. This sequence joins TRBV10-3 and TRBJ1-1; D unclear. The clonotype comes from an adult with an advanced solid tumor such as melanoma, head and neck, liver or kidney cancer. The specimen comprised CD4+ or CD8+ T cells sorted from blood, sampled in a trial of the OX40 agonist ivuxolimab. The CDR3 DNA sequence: TGTGCCATCAGAAATACAGTGAACACTGAAGCTTTCTTT. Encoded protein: CAIRNTVNTEAFF.